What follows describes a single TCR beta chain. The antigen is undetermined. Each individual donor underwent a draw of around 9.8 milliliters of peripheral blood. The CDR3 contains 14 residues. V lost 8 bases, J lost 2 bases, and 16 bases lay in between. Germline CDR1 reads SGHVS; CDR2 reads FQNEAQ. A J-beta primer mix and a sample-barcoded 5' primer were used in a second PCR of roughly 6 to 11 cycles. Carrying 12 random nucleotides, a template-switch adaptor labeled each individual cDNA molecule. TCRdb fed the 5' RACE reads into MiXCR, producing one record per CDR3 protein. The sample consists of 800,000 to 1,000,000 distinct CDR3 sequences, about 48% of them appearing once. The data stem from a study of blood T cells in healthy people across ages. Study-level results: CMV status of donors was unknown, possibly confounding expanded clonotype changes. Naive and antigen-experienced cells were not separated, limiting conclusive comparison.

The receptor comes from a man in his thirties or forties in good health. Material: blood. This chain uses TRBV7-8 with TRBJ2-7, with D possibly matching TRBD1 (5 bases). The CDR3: CASDFRQITYEQYF. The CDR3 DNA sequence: TGTGCCAGCGATTTTCGACAGATCACCTACGAGCAGTACTTC.